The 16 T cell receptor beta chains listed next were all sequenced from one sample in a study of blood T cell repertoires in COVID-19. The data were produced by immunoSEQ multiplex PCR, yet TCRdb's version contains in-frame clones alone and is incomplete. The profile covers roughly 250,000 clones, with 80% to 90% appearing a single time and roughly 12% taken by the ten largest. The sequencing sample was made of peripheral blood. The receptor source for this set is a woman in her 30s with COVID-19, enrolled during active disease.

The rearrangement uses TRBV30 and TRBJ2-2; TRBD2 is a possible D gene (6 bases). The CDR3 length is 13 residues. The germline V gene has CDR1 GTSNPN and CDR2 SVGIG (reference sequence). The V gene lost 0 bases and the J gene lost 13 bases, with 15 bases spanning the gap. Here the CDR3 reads CAWSVLGEVSLFF. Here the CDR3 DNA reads TGTGCCTGGAGTGTACTGGGGGAGGTTTCGCTGTTTTTT.

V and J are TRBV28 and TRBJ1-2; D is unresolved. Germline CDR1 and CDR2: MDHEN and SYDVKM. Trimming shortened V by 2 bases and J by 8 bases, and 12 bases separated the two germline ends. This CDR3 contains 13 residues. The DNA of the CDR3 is TGTGCCAGCAGTTTAAGTCGGCGGGAGGGCTACACCTTC. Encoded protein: CASSLSRREGYTF.

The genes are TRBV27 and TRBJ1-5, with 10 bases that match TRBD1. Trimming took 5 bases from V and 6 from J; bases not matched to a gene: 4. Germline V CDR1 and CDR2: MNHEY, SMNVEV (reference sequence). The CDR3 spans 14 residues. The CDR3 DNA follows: TGTGCCAGCAGTATGCGGACAGGGGGTCAGCCCCAGCATTTT. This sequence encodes CASSMRTGGQPQHF.

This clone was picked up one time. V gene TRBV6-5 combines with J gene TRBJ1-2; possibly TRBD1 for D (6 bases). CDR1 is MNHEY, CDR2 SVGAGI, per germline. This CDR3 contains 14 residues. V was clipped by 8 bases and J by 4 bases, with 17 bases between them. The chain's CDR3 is CASRQVTLRYGYTF. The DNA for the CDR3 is TGTGCCAGCCGACAGGTAACTCTCCGCTATGGCTACACCTTC.

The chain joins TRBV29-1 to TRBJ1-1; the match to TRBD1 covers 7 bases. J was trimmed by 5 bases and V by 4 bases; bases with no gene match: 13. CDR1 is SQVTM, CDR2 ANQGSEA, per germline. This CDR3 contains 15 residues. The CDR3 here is CSVGPSNRGRTEAFF. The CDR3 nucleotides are TGCAGCGTTGGGCCCTCTAACAGGGGTCGAACTGAAGCTTTCTTT.

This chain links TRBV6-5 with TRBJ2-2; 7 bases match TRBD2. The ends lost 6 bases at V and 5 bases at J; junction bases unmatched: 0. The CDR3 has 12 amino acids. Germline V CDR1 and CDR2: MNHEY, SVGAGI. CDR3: CASRGLTGELFF. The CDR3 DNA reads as TGTGCCAGCAGGGGACTAACCGGGGAGCTGTTTTTT.

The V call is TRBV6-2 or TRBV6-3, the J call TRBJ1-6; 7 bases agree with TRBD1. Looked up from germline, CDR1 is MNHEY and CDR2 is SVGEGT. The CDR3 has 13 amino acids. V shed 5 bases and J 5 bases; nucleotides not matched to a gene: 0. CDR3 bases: TGTGCCAGCAGTGACAGGGATAATTCACCCCTCCACTTT. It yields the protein CASSDRDNSPLHF.

For the CDR3, the DNA is TGTGCCAGCAGCAAAGGCCCTTGTCCGCGGGGGAGAACAGATACGCAGTATTTT. Protein product: CASSKGPCPRGRTDTQYF. The rearrangement joins TRBV21-1 to TRBJ2-3; TRBD2 is the table's D call and was not checked against the DNA. TRBV21-1 is tagged as a pseudogene. The CDR3 runs 18 residues.

The CDR3 DNA is TGCAGTGCTAGTAGGGTCGGGGTCTTACGAGAAAAACTGTTTTTT. Amino acid sequence: CSASRVGVLREKLFF. The rearrangement joins TRBV20-1 to TRBJ1-4; D unclear. V lost 3 bases and J lost 8, with 19 bases in between. CDR1 DFQATT and CDR2 SNEGSKA come from the germline V gene (reference sequence). The CDR3 has 15 amino acids.

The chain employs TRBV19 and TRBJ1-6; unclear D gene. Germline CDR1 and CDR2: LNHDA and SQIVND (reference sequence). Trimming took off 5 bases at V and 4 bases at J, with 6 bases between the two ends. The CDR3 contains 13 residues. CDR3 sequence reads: CASSSLYNSPLHF. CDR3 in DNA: TGTGCCAGTAGTTCCCTTTATAATTCACCCCTCCACTTT.

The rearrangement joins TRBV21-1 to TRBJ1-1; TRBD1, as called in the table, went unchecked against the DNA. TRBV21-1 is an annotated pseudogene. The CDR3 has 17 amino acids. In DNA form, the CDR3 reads TGTGCCAGCAGCAAAGCGCTCGGACAGGGAGTGAACACTGAAGCTTTCTTT. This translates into CASSKALGQGVNTEAFF.

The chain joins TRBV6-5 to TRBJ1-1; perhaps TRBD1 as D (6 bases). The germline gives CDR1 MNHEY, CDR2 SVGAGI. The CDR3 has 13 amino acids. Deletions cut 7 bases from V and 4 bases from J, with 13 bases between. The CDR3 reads CASTIGGATEAFF. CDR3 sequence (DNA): TGTGCCAGCACTATCGGGGGGGCCACTGAAGCTTTCTTT.

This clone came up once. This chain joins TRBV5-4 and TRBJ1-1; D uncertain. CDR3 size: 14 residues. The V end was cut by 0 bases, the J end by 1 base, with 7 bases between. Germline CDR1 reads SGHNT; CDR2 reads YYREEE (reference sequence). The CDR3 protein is CASSLGRGNTEAFF. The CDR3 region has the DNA TGTGCCAGCAGCTTGGGCCGAGGGAACACTGAAGCTTTCTTT.

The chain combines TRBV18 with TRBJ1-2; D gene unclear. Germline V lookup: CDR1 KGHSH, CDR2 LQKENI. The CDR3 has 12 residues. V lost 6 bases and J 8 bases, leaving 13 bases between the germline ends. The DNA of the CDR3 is TGTGCCAGCTCCCCTCGCGGGGAGGGCTACACCTTC. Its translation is CASSPRGEGYTF.

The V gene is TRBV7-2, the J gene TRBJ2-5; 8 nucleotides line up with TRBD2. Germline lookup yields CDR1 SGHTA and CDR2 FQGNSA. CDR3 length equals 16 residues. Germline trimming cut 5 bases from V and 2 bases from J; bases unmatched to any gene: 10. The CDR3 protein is CASSPGGLAHQETQYF. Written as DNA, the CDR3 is TGTGCCAGCAGCCCAGGTGGACTAGCCCATCAAGAGACCCAGTACTTC. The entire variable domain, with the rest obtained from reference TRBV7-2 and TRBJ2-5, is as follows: GAGVSQSPSNKVTEKGKDVELRCDPISGHTALYWYRQSLGQGLEFLIYFQGNSAPDKSGLPSDRFSAERTGGSVSTLTIQRTQQEDSAVYLCASSPGGLAHQETQYFGPGTRLLVL.

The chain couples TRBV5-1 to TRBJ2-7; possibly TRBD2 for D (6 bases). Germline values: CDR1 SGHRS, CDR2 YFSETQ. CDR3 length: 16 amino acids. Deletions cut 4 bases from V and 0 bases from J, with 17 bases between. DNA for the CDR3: TGCGCCAGCAGCCTAACTATCGGGGGTAACTCCTACGAGCAGTACTTC. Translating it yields CASSLTIGGNSYEQYF.